This passage covers 4 T cell receptor beta chains from one sample sequenced in a study of radiotherapy plus CTLA-4 blockade in lung cancer. The data were produced by immunoSEQ multiplex PCR, yet TCRdb's version contains in-frame clones alone and is incomplete. The sample has about 85,000 clones; roughly 86% are singletons. This sample comprised peripheral blood, obtained from a patient treated with radiotherapy plus ipilimumab. These receptors all come from a human donor with non-small cell lung cancer who had a partial response to radiotherapy plus ipilimumab.

As DNA, the CDR3 is TGTGCCACGGGGAGGGGAGCGGGAGTTGGCACAGATACGCAGTATTTT. This codes for CATGRGAGVGTDTQYF. The chain has TRBV19 and TRBJ2-3; TRBD2 matches 8 bases. CDR1 is LNHDA and CDR2 is SQIVND in the germline V gene (reference sequence). With 10 bases clipped from V and 1 base from J, the junction kept 13 bases outside the gene matches. This CDR3 spans 16 amino acids.

The V and J genes are TRBV19 and TRBJ2-5; 10 bases align to TRBD2. Germline trimming cut 7 bases from V and 5 bases from J; bases unmatched to any gene: 16. There are 17 residues in the CDR3. Per germline, CDR1 LNHDA and CDR2 SQIVND (reference sequence). The CDR3 loop reads CASMPRSSGRVGETQYF. The CDR3, as DNA: TGTGCCAGTATGCCGAGGTCTAGCGGGAGAGTAGGGGAGACCCAGTACTTC.

As regards this clone: Compared with germline, one end of the junction differs, possibly owing to a read error. J is TRBJ1-3 and V is TRBV7-2; no definite D call. Germline V gene data show CDR1 as SGHTA and CDR2 as FQGNSA. This CDR3 has 17 amino acids. The CDR3 sequence is CANSLVSVGSSGNTIYF. The CDR3 coding sequence is TGTGCCAACAGCCTAGTATCGGTCGGGTCCTCTGGAAACACCATATATTTT.

The chain combines TRBV10-3 with TRBJ2-3; TRBD1 matches at 8 bases. V was clipped by 8 bases and J by 5 bases; unmatched bases: 6. The CDR3 has 13 amino acids. Germline CDR1 and CDR2: ENHRY and SYGVKD. The CDR3 loop reads CAIGQGAIDTQYF. The CDR3 DNA follows: TGTGCCATCGGGCAGGGGGCTATAGATACGCAGTATTTT.